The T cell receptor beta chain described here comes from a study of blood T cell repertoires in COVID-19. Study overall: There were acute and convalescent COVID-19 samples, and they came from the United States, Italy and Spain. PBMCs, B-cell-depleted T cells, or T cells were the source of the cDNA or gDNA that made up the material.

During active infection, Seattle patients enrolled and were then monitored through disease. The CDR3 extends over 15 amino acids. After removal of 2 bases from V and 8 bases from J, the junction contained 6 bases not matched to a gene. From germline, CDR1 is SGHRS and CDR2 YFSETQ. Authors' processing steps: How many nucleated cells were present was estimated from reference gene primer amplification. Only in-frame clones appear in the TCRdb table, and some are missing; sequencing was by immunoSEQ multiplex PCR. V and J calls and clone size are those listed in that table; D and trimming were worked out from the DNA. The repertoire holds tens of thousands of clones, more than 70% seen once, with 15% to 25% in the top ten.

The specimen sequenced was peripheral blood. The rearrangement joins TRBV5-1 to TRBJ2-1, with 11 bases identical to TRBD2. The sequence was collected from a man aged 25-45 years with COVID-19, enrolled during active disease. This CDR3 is CASSLELAGVYEQFF. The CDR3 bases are TGCGCCAGCAGCTTAGAACTAGCGGGAGTGTATGAGCAGTTCTTC.